This TCR beta chain was identified in a study of regulatory T cells in long-lasting Graves disease. V dropped 4 bases and J dropped 2 bases, with 14 bases sitting between them. Germline values: CDR1 MNHEY, CDR2 SVGAGI. The CDR3 has 15 amino acids. Stated time point: newly diagnosed GD, antithyroid drugs for less than 3 months. Generation of the TCR library employed RNA extracted from PBMCs. Guidelines of the American Thyroid Association were used to diagnose Graves' disease. EDTA tubes received around 9.9 milliliters of collected peripheral blood. For TCR beta, libraries came from iRepertoire HTBI primers and Arm-PCR of CDR3 regions. Each CDR3 protein is one row after TCRdb ran MiXCR on the multiplex PCR reads. The data contain 450,000 to 650,000 distinct CDR3 sequences, roughly 16% of them singletons. Many counts were recorded for this clonotype. These same data were also listed under a study on T cells in Graves' hyperthyroidism and ophthalmopathy. That publication notes: Most thyroid clonotypes expanded above 0.001 were also detected in blood. Ophthalmopathy onset followed model prediction by a median around six months.

This TCR came from a woman aged 35-65 years with Graves disease. This specimen consisted of peripheral blood mononuclear cells (PBMCs), obtained at new diagnosis, from a patient treated with antithyroid drugs. This chain joins TRBV6-5 and TRBJ1-2; D unresolved. CDR3 sequence reads: CASSLRSLRNYGYTF. CDR3 sequence (DNA): TGTGCCAGCAGTTTACGTTCCCTTAGAAACTATGGCTACACCTTC.